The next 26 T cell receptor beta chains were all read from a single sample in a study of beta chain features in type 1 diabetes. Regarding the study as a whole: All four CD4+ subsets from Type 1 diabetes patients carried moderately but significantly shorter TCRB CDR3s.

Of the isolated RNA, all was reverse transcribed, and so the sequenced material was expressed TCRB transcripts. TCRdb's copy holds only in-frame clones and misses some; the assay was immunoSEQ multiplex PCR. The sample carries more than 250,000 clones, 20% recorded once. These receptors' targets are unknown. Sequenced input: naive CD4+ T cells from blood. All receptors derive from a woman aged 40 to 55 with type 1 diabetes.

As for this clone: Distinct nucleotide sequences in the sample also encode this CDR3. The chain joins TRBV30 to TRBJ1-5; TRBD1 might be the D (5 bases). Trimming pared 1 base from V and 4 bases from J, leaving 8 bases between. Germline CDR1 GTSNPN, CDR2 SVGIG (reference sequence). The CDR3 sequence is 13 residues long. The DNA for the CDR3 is TGTGCCTGGAGTGGACAGTCTAATCAGCCCCAGCATTTT. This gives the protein CAWSGQSNQPQHF.

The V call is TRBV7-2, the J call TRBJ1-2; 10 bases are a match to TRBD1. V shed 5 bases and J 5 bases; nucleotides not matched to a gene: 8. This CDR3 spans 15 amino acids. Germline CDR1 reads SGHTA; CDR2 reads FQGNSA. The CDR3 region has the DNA TGTGCCAGCAGCCTCACCGGGACAGGGGTTTATGGCTACACCTTC. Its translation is CASSLTGTGVYGYTF.

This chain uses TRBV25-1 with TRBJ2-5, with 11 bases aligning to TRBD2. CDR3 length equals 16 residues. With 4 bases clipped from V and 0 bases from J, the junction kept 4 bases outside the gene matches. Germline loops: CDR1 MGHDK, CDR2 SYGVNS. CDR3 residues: CASSARLAGNQETQYF. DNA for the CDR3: TGTGCCAGCAGTGCCCGACTAGCGGGGAACCAAGAGACCCAGTACTTC. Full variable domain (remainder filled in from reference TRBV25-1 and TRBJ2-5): EADIYQTPRYLVIGTGKKITLECSQTMGHDKMYWYQQDPGMELHLIHYSYGVNSTEKGDLSSESTVSRIRTEHFPLTLESARPSHTSQYLCASSARLAGNQETQYFGPGTRLLVL.

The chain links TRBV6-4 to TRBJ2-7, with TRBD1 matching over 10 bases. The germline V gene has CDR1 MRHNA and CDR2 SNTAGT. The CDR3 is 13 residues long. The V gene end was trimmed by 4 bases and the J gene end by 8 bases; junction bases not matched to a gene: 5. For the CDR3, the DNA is TGTGCCAGCAGTGCGGACAGGGGGACTCAGCAGTACTTC. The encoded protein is CASSADRGTQQYF.

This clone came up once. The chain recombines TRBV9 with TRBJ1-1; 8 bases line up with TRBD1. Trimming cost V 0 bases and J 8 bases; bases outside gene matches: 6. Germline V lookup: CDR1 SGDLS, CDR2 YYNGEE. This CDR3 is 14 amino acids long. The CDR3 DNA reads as TGTGCCAGCAGCGTAGTGGGACAGGCGATCGAAGCTTTCTTT. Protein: CASSVVGQAIEAFF.

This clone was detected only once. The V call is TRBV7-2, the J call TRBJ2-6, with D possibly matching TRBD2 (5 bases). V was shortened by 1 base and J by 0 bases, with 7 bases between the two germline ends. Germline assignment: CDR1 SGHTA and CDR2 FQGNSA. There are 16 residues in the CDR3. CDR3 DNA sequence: TGTGCCAGCAGCTTAGTACGGGGCTCTGGGGCCAACGTCCTGACTTTC. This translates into CASSLVRGSGANVLTF.

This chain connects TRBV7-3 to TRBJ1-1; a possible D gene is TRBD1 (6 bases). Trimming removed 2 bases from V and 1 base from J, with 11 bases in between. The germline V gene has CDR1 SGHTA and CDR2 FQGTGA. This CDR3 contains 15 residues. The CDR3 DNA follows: TGTGCCAGCAGCTTAGCGCCCAGGGGGAACACTGAAGCTTTCTTT. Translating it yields CASSLAPRGNTEAFF.

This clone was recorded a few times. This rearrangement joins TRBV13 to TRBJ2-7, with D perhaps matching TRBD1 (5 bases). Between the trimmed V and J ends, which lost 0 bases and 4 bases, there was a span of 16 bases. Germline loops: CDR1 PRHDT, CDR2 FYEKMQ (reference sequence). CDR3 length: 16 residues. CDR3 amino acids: CASSLGGTDIGYEQYF. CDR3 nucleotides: TGTGCCAGCAGCTTAGGCGGAACGGACATCGGGTACGAGCAGTACTTC. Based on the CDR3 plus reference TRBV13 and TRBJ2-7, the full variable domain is AAGVIQSPRHLIKEKRETATLKCYPIPRHDTVYWYQQGPGQDPQFLISFYEKMQSDKGSIPDRFSAQQFSDYHSELNMSSLELGDSALYFCASSLGGTDIGYEQYFGPGTRLTVT.

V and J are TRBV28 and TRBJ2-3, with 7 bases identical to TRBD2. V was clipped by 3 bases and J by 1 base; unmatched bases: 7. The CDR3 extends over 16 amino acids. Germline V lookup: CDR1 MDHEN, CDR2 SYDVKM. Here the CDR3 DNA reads TGTGCCAGCAGTTTTCAGTCGGCGGGGGGCACAGATACGCAGTATTTT. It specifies CASSFQSAGGTDTQYF.

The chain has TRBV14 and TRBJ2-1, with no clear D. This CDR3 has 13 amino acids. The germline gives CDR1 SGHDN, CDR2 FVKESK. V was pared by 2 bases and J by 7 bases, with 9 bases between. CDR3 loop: CASSQTLENEQFF. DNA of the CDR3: TGTGCCAGCAGCCAAACGTTAGAAAATGAGCAGTTCTTC.

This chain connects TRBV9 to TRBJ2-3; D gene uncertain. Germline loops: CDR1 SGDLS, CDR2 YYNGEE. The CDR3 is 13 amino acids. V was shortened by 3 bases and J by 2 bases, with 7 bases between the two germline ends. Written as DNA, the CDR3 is TGTGCCAGCAGCGCCGACTTCACAGATACGCAGTATTTT. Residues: CASSADFTDTQYF.

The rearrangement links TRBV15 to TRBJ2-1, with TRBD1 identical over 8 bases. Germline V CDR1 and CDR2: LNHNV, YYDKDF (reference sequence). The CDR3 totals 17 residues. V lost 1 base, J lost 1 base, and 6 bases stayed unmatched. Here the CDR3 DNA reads TGTGCCACCAGCAGAGCATCAGGGGGCGGTTCCTACAATGAGCAGTTCTTC. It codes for CATSRASGGGSYNEQFF.

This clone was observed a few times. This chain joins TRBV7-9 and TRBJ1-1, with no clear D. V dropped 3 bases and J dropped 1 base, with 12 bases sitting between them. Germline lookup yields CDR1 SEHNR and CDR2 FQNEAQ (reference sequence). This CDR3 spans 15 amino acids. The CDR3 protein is CASSLEGAANTEAFF. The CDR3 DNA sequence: TGTGCCAGCAGCTTGGAGGGAGCTGCGAACACTGAAGCTTTCTTT. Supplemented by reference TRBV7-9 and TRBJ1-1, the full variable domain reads DTGVSQNPRHKITKRGQNVTFRCDPISEHNRLYWYRQTLGQGPEFLTYFQNEAQLEKSRLLSDRFSAERPKGSFSTLEIQRTEQGDSAMYLCASSLEGAANTEAFFGQGTRLTVV.

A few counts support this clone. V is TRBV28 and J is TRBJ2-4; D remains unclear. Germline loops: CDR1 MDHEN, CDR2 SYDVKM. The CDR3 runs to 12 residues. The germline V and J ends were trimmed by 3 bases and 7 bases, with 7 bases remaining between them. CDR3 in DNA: TGTGCCAGCAGTTTTAGGAGTAACATTCAGTACTTC. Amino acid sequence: CASSFRSNIQYF.

CDR3 loop: CASSLTAGNGANVLTF. DNA of the CDR3: TGTGCCAGCAGCTTAACGGCGGGGAATGGGGCCAACGTCCTGACTTTC. The J gene is TRBJ2-6, the V gene TRBV7-3, with a possible D match to TRBD2 (6 bases). There are 16 residues in the CDR3. Trimming shortened V by 0 bases and J by 3 bases, and 9 bases separated the two germline ends. Germline assignment: CDR1 SGHTA and CDR2 FQGTGA.

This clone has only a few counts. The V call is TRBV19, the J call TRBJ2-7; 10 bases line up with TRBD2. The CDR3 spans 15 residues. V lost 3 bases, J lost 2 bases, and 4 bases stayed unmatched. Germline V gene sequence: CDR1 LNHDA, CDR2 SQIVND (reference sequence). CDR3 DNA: TGTGCCAGTAGTATCGGGACTAGCGTCGCCTACGAGCAGTACTTC. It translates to CASSIGTSVAYEQYF.

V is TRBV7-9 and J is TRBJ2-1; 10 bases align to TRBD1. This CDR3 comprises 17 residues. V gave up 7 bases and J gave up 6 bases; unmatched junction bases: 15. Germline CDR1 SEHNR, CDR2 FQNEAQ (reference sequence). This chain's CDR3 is CASTLPTGGKVSNEQFF. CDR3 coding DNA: TGTGCCAGCACCCTCCCGACAGGGGGCAAGGTCAGCAATGAGCAGTTCTTC.

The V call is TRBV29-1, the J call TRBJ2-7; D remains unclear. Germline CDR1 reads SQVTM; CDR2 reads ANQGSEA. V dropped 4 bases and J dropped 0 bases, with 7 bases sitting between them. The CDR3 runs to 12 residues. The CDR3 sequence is CSVVRSSYEQYF. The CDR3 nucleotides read TGCAGCGTTGTGCGTAGCTCCTACGAGCAGTACTTC.

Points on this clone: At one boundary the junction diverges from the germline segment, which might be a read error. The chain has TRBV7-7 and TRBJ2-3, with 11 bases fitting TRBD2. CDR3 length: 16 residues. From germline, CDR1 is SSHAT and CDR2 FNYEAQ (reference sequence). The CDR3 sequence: CASSPLAGGSTDTQYF. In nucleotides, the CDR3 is TGTGCTAGCAGCCCTCTAGCGGGGGGTTCGACAGATACGCAGTATTTT.

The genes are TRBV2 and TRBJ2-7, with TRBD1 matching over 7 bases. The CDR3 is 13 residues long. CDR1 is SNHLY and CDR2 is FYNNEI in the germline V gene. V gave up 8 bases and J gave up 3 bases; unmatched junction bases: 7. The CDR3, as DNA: TGTGCCAGCTCCCTTGGGGACAGCTACGAGCAGTACTTC. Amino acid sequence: CASSLGDSYEQYF. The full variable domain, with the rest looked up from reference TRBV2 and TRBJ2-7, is EPEVTQTPSHQVTQMGQEVILRCVPISNHLYFYWYRQILGQKVEFLVSFYNNEISEKSEIFDDQFSVERPDGSNFTLKIRSTKLEDSAMYFCASSLGDSYEQYFGPGTRLTVT.

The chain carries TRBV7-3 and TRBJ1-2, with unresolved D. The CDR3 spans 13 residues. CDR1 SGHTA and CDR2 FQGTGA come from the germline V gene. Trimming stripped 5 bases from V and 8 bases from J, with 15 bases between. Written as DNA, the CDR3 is TGTGCCAGCAGCCGAGGGCCTCAGCAGGGCTACACCTTC. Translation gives CASSRGPQQGYTF. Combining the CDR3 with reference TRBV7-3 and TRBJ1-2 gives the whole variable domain GAGVSQTPSNKVTEKGKYVELRCDPISGHTALYWYRQSLGQGPEFLIYFQGTGAADDSGLPNDRFFAVRPEGSVSTLKIQRTERGDSAVYLCASSRGPQQGYTFGSGTRLTVV.

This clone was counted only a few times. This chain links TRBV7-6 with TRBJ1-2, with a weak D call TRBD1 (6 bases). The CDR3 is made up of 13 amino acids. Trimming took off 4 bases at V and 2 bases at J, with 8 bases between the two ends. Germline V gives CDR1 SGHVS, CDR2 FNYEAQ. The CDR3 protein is CASSSTGNYGYTF. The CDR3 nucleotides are TGTGCCAGCAGCTCCACAGGGAACTATGGCTACACCTTC.

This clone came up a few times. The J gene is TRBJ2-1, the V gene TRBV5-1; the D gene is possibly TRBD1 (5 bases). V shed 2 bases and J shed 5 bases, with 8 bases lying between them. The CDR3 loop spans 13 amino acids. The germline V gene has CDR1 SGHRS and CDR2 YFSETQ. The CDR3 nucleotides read TGCGCCAGCAGCTTCACGACAGACAATGAGCAGTTCTTC. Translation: CASSFTTDNEQFF. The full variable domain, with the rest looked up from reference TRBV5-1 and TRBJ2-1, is KAGVTQTPRYLIKTRGQQVTLSCSPISGHRSVSWYQQTPGQGLQFLFEYFSETQRNKGNFPGRFSGRQFSNSRSEMNVSTLELGDSALYLCASSFTTDNEQFFGPGTRLTVL.

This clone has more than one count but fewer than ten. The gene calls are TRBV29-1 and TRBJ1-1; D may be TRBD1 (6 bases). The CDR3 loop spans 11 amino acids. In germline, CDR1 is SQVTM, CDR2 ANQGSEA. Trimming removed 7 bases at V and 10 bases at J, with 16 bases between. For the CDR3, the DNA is TGCAGCGGGCAAGACAGGTGGGGAGCTTTCTTT. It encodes CSGQDRWGAFF.

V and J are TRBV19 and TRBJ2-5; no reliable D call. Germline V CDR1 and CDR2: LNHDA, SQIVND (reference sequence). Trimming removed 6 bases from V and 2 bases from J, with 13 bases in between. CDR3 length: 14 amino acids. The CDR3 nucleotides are TGTGCCAGTAGCCCTCCCGGGTTTCAAGAGACCCAGTACTTC. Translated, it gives CASSPPGFQETQYF.

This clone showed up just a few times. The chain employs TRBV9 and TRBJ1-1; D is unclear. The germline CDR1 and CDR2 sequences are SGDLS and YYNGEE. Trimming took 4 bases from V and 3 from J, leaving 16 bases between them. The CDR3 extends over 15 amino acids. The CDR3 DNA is TGTGCCAGCAGCTCAGAGGCCCTTTGGGACACTGAAGCTTTCTTT. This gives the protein CASSSEALWDTEAFF.